The text below deals with one TCR beta chain. What it recognizes is unknown. The sample is drawn from a study of long-term antiretroviral therapy in people with HIV. Inclusion required at least two post-ART and at least one pre-ART PBMC samples. This CDR3 is 17 amino acids long. Trimming at V came to 0 bases and at J to 7 bases, leaving 12 bases not matched to a gene. Germline lookup yields CDR1 LGHNA and CDR2 YNFKEQ. The study's findings and limits: Post-ART, diversity grew, though it stayed under transplant donor control levels.

It was version v3.0 of the immunoSEQ assay that was run at survey level. Measured with immunoSEQ multiplex PCR; TCRdb has only the in-frame clones, and not every one. The sample contains roughly 20,000 clones, roughly 78% of which appear only once. The genes are TRBV4-2 and TRBJ2-1; 7 bases match TRBD2. This specimen consisted of unsorted PBMCs, obtained at the start of antiretroviral therapy, before treatment. This sequence originates from a woman between 40 and 50 years old with HIV. The DNA of the CDR3 is TGTGCCAGCAGCCAAGAAGTAAGGACTAGTCTAAGTAATGAGCAGTTCTTC. This sequence encodes CASSQEVRTSLSNEQFF.